The rows below give T cell receptor beta chains drawn from one sample of a study of T-cell memory formation after mild COVID-19. TCRdb processed the 5' RACE reads anew with MiXCR; each CDR3 protein has one entry. The sample shows some 210,000 distinct CDR3 sequences, more than 25% of them seen only once. The material sequenced was PBMCs or a T cell subset sorted from them (not recorded which). The receptors were gathered from an adult woman who had mild COVID-19 (a few samples of this study predate the infection). Cell type and time point are not known. Both conserved end residues are part of each CDR3. D genes are given only for firm matches. Where a row states a size, it is once, few, many or the class of an expanded clone; other rows omit it.

TRBV5-5	TRBJ1-2	few	TRBD1	TGTGCCAGCAGCTGGGGACAGCTCAACTATGGCTACACCTTC	CASSWGQLNYGYTF
TRBV7-8	TRBJ2-7	-	-	TGTGCCAGCAGCCCCAAACGGGGGGCATGGGAGTACGAGCAGTACTTC	CASSPKRGAWEYEQYF
TRBV6-6	TRBJ2-5	few	-	TGTGCCAGCAGACCCCCGGGAAAAGAGACCCAGTACTTC	CASRPPGKETQYF
TRBV3-1	TRBJ2-4	-	-	TGTGACAGCAGCCAACGGCACAGAATTGGCGCTGGTATTCAGTACTTC	CDSSQRHRIGAGIQYF
TRBV24-1	TRBJ2-3	-	TRBD2	TGTGCCACCAGTGGGGGAATTAGCGGGAGGGACCCGCAGTATTTT	CATSGGISGRDPQYF
TRBV5-1	TRBJ2-4	few	-	TGCGCCAGCAGCTTGATGCCGGCCAAAAACATTCAGTACTTC	CASSLMPAKNIQYF
TRBV7-9	TRBJ2-3	few	-	TGTGCCAGCAGCCCTCAGGAGACAGATACGCAGTATTTT	CASSPQETDTQYF
TRBV12-3/TRBV12-4	TRBJ2-1	-	TRBD1	TGTGCCAGCAGTATCGTCTACCGGGACAGGGGTGTTGTCCCCTACAATGAGCAGTTCTTC	CASSIVYRDRGVVPYNEQFF
TRBV9	TRBJ1-6	-	TRBD1	TGTGCCAGCAGCCCTTGGGACAGCCGGCGTCCACCCCTCCACTTT	CASSPWDSRRPPLHF
TRBV6-2/TRBV6-3	TRBJ2-7	few	TRBD1	TGTGCCAGCAGACCCCGACAGGGTAGGCGAACGGGGCAGTACTTC	CASRPRQGRRTGQYF
TRBV5-1	TRBJ2-3	few	-	TGCGCCAGCAGCTTGGCTCAGGGACCAGATACGCAGTATTTT	CASSLAQGPDTQYF
TRBV5-6	TRBJ2-7	medium-sized	TRBD1	TGTGCCAGCAGCTTCCTAGGGACAGGGGGCTCCTACGAGCAGTACTTC	CASSFLGTGGSYEQYF
TRBV12-3/TRBV12-4	TRBJ2-7	-	-	TGTGCCAGCCAGAGGGGAGGAGGGAACGAGCAGTACTTC	CASQRGGGNEQYF
TRBV7-2	TRBJ1-3	-	-	TGTGCCAGCAGCTTAGCTACCGGGTTCTCTGGAAACACCATATATTTT	CASSLATGFSGNTIYF
TRBV3-1	TRBJ2-3	-	-	TGTGCCAGCAGCCAAGATCCATCCAGAGTCACAGATACGCAGTATTTT	CASSQDPSRVTDTQYF